The 27 T cell receptor beta chains below all came from one sample that was sequenced in a study of blood T cells in healthy people across ages. Then a second PCR, running about 6 to 12 cycles, was carried out with a sample-barcoded 5' primer and a J-beta primer mix. TCRdb processed the 5' RACE reads anew with MiXCR; each CDR3 protein has one entry. The repertoire includes roughly 2 million distinct CDR3 sequences, 49% of them detected once, and more than 2% sits in the top ten. What was sequenced was blood. These receptors came from a woman aged 40-49 years in good health.

The rearrangement links TRBV6-5 to TRBJ1-2, with D perhaps matching TRBD1 (6 bases). CDR1 and CDR2 from the germline V gene are MNHEY and SVGAGI. V was trimmed by 6 bases and J by 0 bases, leaving 14 bases between them. The CDR3 loop spans 15 amino acids. The CDR3 spells CASRLDRTPNYGYTF. In nucleotides, the CDR3 is TGTGCCAGCAGGCTCGACAGGACTCCTAACTATGGCTACACCTTC.

In its sample, this clonotype was seen a few times. The gene calls are TRBV7-2 and TRBJ2-1; D not resolved. There are 13 residues in the CDR3. V lost 5 bases, J lost 7 bases, and 12 bases lay in between. Germline V gene lookup returns CDR1 SGHTA and CDR2 FQGNSA. DNA of the CDR3: TGTGCCAGCAGCCTCAGGACCCTTAATGAGCAGTTCTTC. This sequence encodes CASSLRTLNEQFF.

This clonotype occurred many times. V is TRBV6-6 and J is TRBJ2-5, with D unresolved. Trimming cost V 5 bases and J 1 base, with 8 bases left between them. CDR1 is MNHNY and CDR2 is SVGAGI in the germline V gene (reference sequence). This CDR3 has 13 amino acids. CDR3 loop: CASSRVGQETQYF. DNA for the CDR3: TGTGCCAGCAGTAGGGTAGGCCAAGAGACCCAGTACTTC.

The chain joins TRBV7-8 to TRBJ2-7, with D unresolved. With 6 bases removed from V and 0 bases from J, the gap between germline ends came to 12 bases. Germline CDR1 is SGHVS and CDR2 is FQNEAQ. The CDR3 is made up of 14 amino acids. The chain's CDR3 is CASSPRRLSYEQYF. The CDR3, as DNA: TGTGCCAGCAGTCCCCGACGCCTCTCCTACGAGCAGTACTTC.

This clonotype was counted between two and nine times. The chain is built from TRBV4-1 and TRBJ2-1; 10 bases fit TRBD2. Germline V gene data show CDR1 as MGHRA and CDR2 as YSYEKL. This CDR3 comprises 16 residues. Trimming at V came to 1 base and at J to 9 bases, leaving 9 bases not matched to a gene. CDR3 amino acids: CASSQGASGGAFEQFF. The DNA of the CDR3 is TGCGCCAGCAGCCAAGGTGCCAGCGGGGGGGCCTTTGAGCAGTTCTTC.

This sequence joins TRBV20-1 and TRBJ2-7, with TRBD1 identical over 7 bases. This CDR3 has 14 amino acids. The germline V gene encodes CDR1 DFQATT and CDR2 SNEGSKA (reference sequence). Unmatched junction bases numbered 6, after V lost 0 bases and J lost 4 bases. CDR3: CSARDHRGGYEQYF. The CDR3, as DNA: TGCAGTGCTAGAGATCACAGGGGTGGTTACGAGCAGTACTTC.

This chain uses TRBV20-1 with TRBJ2-3, with D tentatively TRBD1 (6 bases). Germline V gives CDR1 DFQATT, CDR2 SNEGSKA (reference sequence). The CDR3 extends over 16 amino acids. V shed 4 bases and J shed 2 bases, with 19 bases lying between them. The DNA for the CDR3 is TGCAGTGCTACCGATTTAGGCAGGGGATACACAGATACGCAGTATTTT. Translated, it gives CSATDLGRGYTDTQYF.

The chain joins TRBV7-9 to TRBJ1-4, with 7 bases lining up with TRBD1. CDR3 length equals 14 residues. Per germline, CDR1 SEHNR and CDR2 FQNEAQ (reference sequence). Trimming took 7 bases from V and 6 from J; bases not matched to a gene: 8. The CDR3 region is CASNPGTEYEKLFF. Here the CDR3 DNA reads TGTGCCAGCAACCCCGGGACAGAATATGAAAAACTGTTTTTT.

This clonotype appeared a few times. V and J are TRBV5-1 and TRBJ2-7; D may be TRBD2 (6 bases). The assigned J gene may be wrong: the sequence end matches TRBJ2-5 better. The CDR3 has 14 amino acids. The V gene's germline CDR1 is SGHRS and CDR2 YFSETQ. The CDR3 nucleotides read TGCGCCAGCAGCCAAGGGACTGCAACTCAGACCCAGTACTTC. This sequence encodes CASSQGTATQTQYF.

The chain couples TRBV28 to TRBJ2-5; TRBD2 aligns across 8 bases. The DNA end is a closer match to TRBJ2-7, so the J assignment may be wrong. The germline gives CDR1 MDHEN, CDR2 SYDVKM. This CDR3 comprises 16 residues. This chain's CDR3 is CASSLLTGGVRNEQYF. In nucleotides, the CDR3 is TGTGCCAGCAGTTTACTTACGGGGGGGGTTCGGAACGAGCAGTACTTC.

In its sample, this clonotype was seen a few times. The chain has TRBV7-9 and TRBJ1-1; tentatively, D is TRBD1 (6 bases). V dropped 5 bases and J dropped 2 bases, with 12 bases sitting between them. The CDR3 has 14 amino acids. Germline CDR1 reads SEHNR; CDR2 reads FQNEAQ (reference sequence). CDR3 residues: CASSQQGGNTEAFF. The CDR3 DNA reads TGTGCCAGCAGCCAACAGGGAGGAAACACTGAAGCTTTCTTT.

This clonotype was counted many times. V and J are TRBV20-1 and TRBJ2-1; 10 bases map to TRBD2. Germline-derived CDR1 and CDR2 are DFQATT and SNEGSKA (reference sequence). The V and J ends lost 5 bases and 3 bases, in that order; junction bases with no gene match: 1. The CDR3 covers 13 residues. The CDR3 loop is CSAGLADYNEQFF. CDR3 in DNA: TGCAGTGCTGGACTAGCGGACTACAATGAGCAGTTCTTC.

The rearrangement uses TRBV6-6 and TRBJ1-2, with TRBD1 matching over 10 bases. Germline CDR1 and CDR2: MNHNY and SVGAGI (reference sequence). After removal of 2 bases from V and 4 bases from J, the junction contained 10 bases not matched to a gene. The CDR3 is made up of 17 amino acids. This CDR3 reads CASSYGPPGQGIYGYTF. The CDR3 DNA follows: TGTGCCAGCAGTTACGGCCCTCCGGGACAGGGGATCTATGGCTACACCTTC.

A note on this clonotype: Sequence at one end of the junction differs from germline and may be a read error. This CDR3 reads CASSYNNERFF. In nucleotides, the CDR3 is TGTGCCAGCAGTTACAACAATGAGCGGTTCTTC. The rearrangement links TRBV27 to TRBJ2-1; D not certain. This CDR3 is built from 11 residues. CDR1 and CDR2 from the germline V gene are MNHEY and SMNVEV (reference sequence).

This clonotype came up a few times. The rearrangement joins TRBV20-1 to TRBJ2-7, with TRBD2 identical over 7 bases. Germline V lookup: CDR1 DFQATT, CDR2 SNEGSKA (reference sequence). The CDR3 runs to 14 residues. V shed 5 bases, J shed 4 bases, and the junction held 11 bases outside the gene matches. The CDR3 DNA sequence: TGCAGTGCTGACCGTGCGGGGGAGGGATACGAGCAGTACTTC. It encodes CSADRAGEGYEQYF.

This clonotype has just one count. CDR3 nucleotide sequence: TGCAGTGCTAGTAGGCCTAGCGGGGGCCTGATATACAATGAGCAGTTCTTC. Its translation: CSASRPSGGLIYNEQFF. The chain couples TRBV20-1 to TRBJ2-1, with 10 bases matching TRBD2. CDR1 is DFQATT and CDR2 is SNEGSKA in the germline V gene (reference sequence). This CDR3 is 17 amino acids long. The V gene end was trimmed by 3 bases and the J gene end by 4 bases; junction bases not matched to a gene: 12.

J is TRBJ2-5 and V is TRBV5-4; D possibly corresponds to TRBD1 (5 bases). In germline, CDR1 is SGHNT, CDR2 YYREEE (reference sequence). There are 13 residues in the CDR3. The V end lost 4 bases, the J end lost 3 bases, and 10 bases lay between the germline ends. This CDR3 reads CASSDDSKETQYF. The CDR3 DNA reads TGTGCCAGCAGCGACGACAGCAAAGAGACCCAGTACTTC.

The chain employs TRBV27 and TRBJ1-5; D may be TRBD1 (6 bases). CDR1 MNHEY and CDR2 SMNVEV come from the germline V gene (reference sequence). The CDR3 loop spans 14 amino acids. V lost 6 bases, J lost 6 bases, and 15 bases lay in between. CDR3 protein: CASRSQGRAQPQHF. The CDR3 coding sequence is TGTGCCAGCAGATCACAGGGTCGGGCTCAGCCCCAGCATTTT.

This chain links TRBV27 with TRBJ2-7; D may be TRBD1 or TRBD2 (5 bases each). The CDR3 runs to 14 residues. Per the germline V gene, CDR1 is MNHEY and CDR2 is SMNVEV (reference sequence). Deletions cut 8 bases from V and 2 bases from J, with 16 bases between. In DNA form, the CDR3 reads TGTGCCAGCGGTGTACCGGGACCGACCTACGAGCAGTACTTC. It translates to CASGVPGPTYEQYF.

The chain carries TRBV2 and TRBJ2-1, with D possibly matching TRBD1 (5 bases). Trimming cost V 6 bases and J 14 bases, with 14 bases left between them. The CDR3 runs to 11 residues. Germline V CDR1 and CDR2: SNHLY, FYNNEI. The CDR3 region has the DNA TGTGCCAGCAGCGAGCAGGGATTCAAGTTCTTC. The encoded protein is CASSEQGFKFF.

In nucleotides, the CDR3 is TGCAGTGCTAGGGGCATCCTGAACACTGAAGCTTTCTTT. Its protein is CSARGILNTEAFF. This chain uses TRBV20-1 with TRBJ1-1; D call uncertain. Deletions cut 3 bases from V and 0 bases from J, with 8 bases between. In germline, CDR1 is DFQATT, CDR2 SNEGSKA (reference sequence). CDR3 length: 13 amino acids.

The chain carries TRBV6-5 and TRBJ1-6; maybe TRBD1 (5 bases). V lost 6 bases to trimming and J lost 6 bases, with 9 bases between them. CDR3 length: 13 residues. Looked up from germline, CDR1 is MNHEY and CDR2 is SVGAGI. In DNA form, the CDR3 reads TGTGCCAGCAGGATCGACAGTAATTCACCCCTCCACTTT. It yields the protein CASRIDSNSPLHF.

This clonotype was seen a few times. The DNA of the CDR3 is TGCAGTGCTAGAACTAGCGGGGGGGCTGGGGGGACCCAGTACTTC. Amino acid sequence: CSARTSGGAGGTQYF. The chain combines TRBV20-1 with TRBJ2-5; 13 nucleotides agree with TRBD2. This CDR3 is built from 15 residues. Germline V CDR1 and CDR2: DFQATT, SNEGSKA (reference sequence). V lost 2 bases and J lost 7; bases outside the gene matches: 7.

The chain carries TRBV20-1 and TRBJ2-5; 8 nucleotides align to TRBD1. The CDR3 has 16 residues. Trimming removed 2 bases from V and 4 bases from J; junction bases left unmatched: 12. Per germline, CDR1 DFQATT and CDR2 SNEGSKA (reference sequence). As DNA, the CDR3 is TGCAGTGCTAGAAGGCAGGGGGCCCCGGTCGGAGAGACCCAGTACTTC. Protein product: CSARRQGAPVGETQYF.

J is TRBJ1-1 and V is TRBV20-1; D perhaps matches TRBD1 (6 bases). This CDR3 is 14 amino acids long. CDR1 is DFQATT, CDR2 SNEGSKA, per germline (reference sequence). V dropped 4 bases and J dropped 1 base, with 13 bases sitting between them. The CDR3 DNA reads as TGCAGTGCTACTCCTGGGACACGGAACACTGAAGCTTTCTTT. Protein: CSATPGTRNTEAFF.

This clonotype was seen at least ten times. V is TRBV18 and J is TRBJ2-3; D remains unclear. Trimming took off 8 bases at V and 3 bases at J, with 12 bases between the two ends. Germline V gene lookup returns CDR1 KGHSH and CDR2 LQKENI. There are 13 residues in the CDR3. For the CDR3, the DNA is TGTGCCAGCAGCCCGGCATCGACAGATACGCAGTATTTT. Its protein product is CASSPASTDTQYF.

This clonotype was detected only a few times. The rearrangement uses TRBV27 and TRBJ2-1; 11 nucleotides line up with TRBD2. Germline V gives CDR1 MNHEY, CDR2 SMNVEV (reference sequence). J gave up 4 bases and V 4 bases, and 6 bases lay outside the gene matches. This CDR3 spans 16 amino acids. The CDR3 sequence is CASSSLAGGGYNEQFF. CDR3 coding DNA: TGTGCCAGCAGTTCTCTAGCGGGGGGCGGATACAATGAGCAGTTCTTC.